This is a list of T cell receptor beta chains from one sample in a study of cytotoxic CD8 clonotypes in ibrutinib-treated CLL. Assay: immunoSEQ multiplex PCR; the TCRdb copy retains only in-frame clones and omits some. The profile shows 35,000 to 45,000 clones, approximately 48% of them singletons. The source was PBMCs, collected before ibrutinib treatment. These receptors were obtained from a human donor with chronic lymphocytic leukemia. Each CDR3 is given with its conserved first and last residue. D genes are given only for firm matches. Only part of the rows carry a size: once, few, many, or a class if the clone is expanded.

>NA|TRBD1|TRBJ1-4|17|TRBV5-1
TGCGCCAGCAGCCCTTTGGGGCCGCCTGTCTCCGGGACAGGGGAGGTTTTT
CASSPLGPPVSGTGEVF
>NA|NA|TRBJ1-4|13|TRBV5-1
TGCGCCAGCAGCTTGATTTTGAATGAAAAACTGTTTTTT
CASSLILNEKLFF
>few|NA|TRBJ1-2|13|TRBV15
TGTGCCACCAGTCAGGGGCAGTACTATGGCTACACCTTC
CATSQGQYYGYTF
>NA|NA|TRBJ2-5|17|TRBV18
TGTGCCAGCTCACCTACGACCCGACCTAGGGAACAAGAGACCCAGTACTTC
CASSPTTRPREQETQYF
>few|NA|TRBJ2-5|14|TRBV15
TGTGCCACCAGCAGAGATGGGGGGGCAGAGACCCAGTACTTC
CATSRDGGAETQYF
>NA|NA|TRBJ2-3|12|TRBV9
TGTGCCAGCAGCCCCCGAGGGGATACGCAGTATTTT
CASSPRGDTQYF
>NA|NA|TRBJ1-2|13|TRBV30
TGTGCCTGGACATTCGGACACAATCTCGGCTACACCTTC
CAWTFGHNLGYTF
>once|NA|TRBJ2-2|15|TRBV5-1
TGCGCCAGCACCCCACTAGGGTCGAACACCGGGGAGCTGTTTTTT
CASTPLGSNTGELFF
>NA|NA|TRBJ2-1|11|TRBV7-3
TGTGCCACAGGTAACCTCAATGAGCAGTTCTTC
CATGNLNEQFF
>NA|NA|TRBJ2-5|13|TRBV18
TGTGCCAGCTCACCCACTCTCCAAGAGACCCAGTACTTC
CASSPTLQETQYF
>NA|TRBD2|TRBJ2-3|18|TRBV30
TGTGCCTGGAGTGCCGCCCGAATTAGCGGGGGCCGCACAGATACGCAGTATTTT
CAWSAARISGGRTDTQYF